This T cell receptor beta chain comes out of a study of T cells in Graves' hyperthyroidism and ophthalmopathy. Whole-study findings and limits: Expanded thyroid clonotypes (above 0.001) were mostly also found in blood.

In its sample, this clonotype was seen many times. The antigen is undetermined. J lost 8 bases, V lost 5 bases, and 9 bases had no gene match. The V gene's germline CDR1 is MDHEN and CDR2 SYDVKM. This CDR3 has 14 amino acids. Clinicians diagnosed patients from clinical symptoms, serum thyroxine and TRAb, thyroid ultrasound and orbital computed tomography. There were TCR beta CDR3 regions amplified from RNA transcripts. Carried out on the TCR CDR3, a first-round RT-PCR used the HTBI primer set. TCRdb reprocessed the multiplex PCR reads via MiXCR and lists one record per CDR3 protein. The repertoire holds 250,000 to 300,000 distinct CDR3 sequences, with about 15% as singletons.

Sequenced sample: blood. The chain has TRBV28 and TRBJ1-2, with 9 nucleotides matching TRBD1. This TCR derives from a woman between 40 and 55 years old with Graves' hyperthyroidism that later progressed to Graves' ophthalmopathy. DNA for the CDR3: TGTGCCAGCAGTCGTATACAGGGGGCGAGCGGCTACACCTTC. Amino acids: CASSRIQGASGYTF.